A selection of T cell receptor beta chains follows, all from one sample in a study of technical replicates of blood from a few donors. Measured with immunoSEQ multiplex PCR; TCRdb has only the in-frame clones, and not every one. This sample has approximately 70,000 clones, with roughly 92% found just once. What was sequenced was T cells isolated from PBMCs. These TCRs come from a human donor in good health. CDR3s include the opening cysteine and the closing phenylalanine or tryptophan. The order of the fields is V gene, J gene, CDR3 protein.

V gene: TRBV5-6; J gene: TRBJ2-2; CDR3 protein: CASSLGGRGTGELFF
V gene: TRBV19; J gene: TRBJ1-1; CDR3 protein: CASSIRDGGASNTEAFF
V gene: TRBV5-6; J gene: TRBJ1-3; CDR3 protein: CASSYLNTIYF
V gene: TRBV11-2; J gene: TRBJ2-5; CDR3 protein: CASSPRGETQYF
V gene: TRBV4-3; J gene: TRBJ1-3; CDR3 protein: CASSQGGVGTELGNTIYF
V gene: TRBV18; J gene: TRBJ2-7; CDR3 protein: CASSPTAYEQYF
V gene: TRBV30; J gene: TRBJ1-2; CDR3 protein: CAWNSGTRGYGYTF
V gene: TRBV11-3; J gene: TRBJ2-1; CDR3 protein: CASSLVWAEVNEQFF
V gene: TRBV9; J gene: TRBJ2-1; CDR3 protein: CASSETSGTKIGEQFF
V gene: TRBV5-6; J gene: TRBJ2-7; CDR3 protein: CASSWEDRDLGEQYF
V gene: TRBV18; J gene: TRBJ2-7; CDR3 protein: CASSPSTGSTYEQYF
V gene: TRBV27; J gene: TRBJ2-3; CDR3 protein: CASSLSSGITDTQYF
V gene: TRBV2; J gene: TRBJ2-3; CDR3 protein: CASSVGGISTDTQYF
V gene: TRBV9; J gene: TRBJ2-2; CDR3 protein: CASSVGTSGAGELFF
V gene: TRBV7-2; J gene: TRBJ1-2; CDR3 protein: CASSPSQGPGYTF
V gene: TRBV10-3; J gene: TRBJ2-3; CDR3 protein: CAISESGSPDTQYF
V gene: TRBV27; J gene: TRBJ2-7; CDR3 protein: CASTRTGTGVYEQYF
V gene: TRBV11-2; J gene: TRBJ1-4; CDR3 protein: CASSLGVKLFF
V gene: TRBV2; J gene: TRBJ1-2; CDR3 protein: CARPPRNLYGYTF
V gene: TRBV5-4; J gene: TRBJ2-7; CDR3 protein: CASSLTGLANEQYF
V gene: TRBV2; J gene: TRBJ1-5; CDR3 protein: CASAPEGQANQPQHF
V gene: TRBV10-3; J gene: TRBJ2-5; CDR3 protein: CAISEGGATQETQYF
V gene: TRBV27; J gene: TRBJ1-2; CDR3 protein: CASSLNYRGNYGYTF